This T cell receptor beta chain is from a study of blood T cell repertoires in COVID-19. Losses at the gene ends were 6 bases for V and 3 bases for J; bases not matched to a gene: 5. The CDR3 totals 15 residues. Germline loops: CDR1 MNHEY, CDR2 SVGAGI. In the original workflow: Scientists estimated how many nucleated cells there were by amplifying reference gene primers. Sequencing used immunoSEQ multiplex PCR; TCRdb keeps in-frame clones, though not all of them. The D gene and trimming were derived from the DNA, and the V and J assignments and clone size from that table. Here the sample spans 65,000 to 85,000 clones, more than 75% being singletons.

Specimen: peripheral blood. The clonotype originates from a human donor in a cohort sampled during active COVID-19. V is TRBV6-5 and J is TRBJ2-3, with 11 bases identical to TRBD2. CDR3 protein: CASRTLAGGTDTQYF. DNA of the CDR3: TGTGCCAGCAGAACTCTAGCGGGGGGAACAGATACGCAGTATTTT.